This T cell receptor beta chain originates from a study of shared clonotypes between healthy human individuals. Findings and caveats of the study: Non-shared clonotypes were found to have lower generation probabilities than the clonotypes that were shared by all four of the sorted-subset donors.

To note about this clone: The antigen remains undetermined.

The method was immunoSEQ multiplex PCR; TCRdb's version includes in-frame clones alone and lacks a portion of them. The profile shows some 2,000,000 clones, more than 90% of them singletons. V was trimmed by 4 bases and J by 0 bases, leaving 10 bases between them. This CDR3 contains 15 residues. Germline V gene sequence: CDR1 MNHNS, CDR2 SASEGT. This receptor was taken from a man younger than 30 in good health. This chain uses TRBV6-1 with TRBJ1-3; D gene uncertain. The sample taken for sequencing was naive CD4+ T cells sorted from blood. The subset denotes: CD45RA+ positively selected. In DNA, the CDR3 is TGTGCCAGCAGTGCCGGTCGGTTCTCTGGAAACACCATATATTTT. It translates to CASSAGRFSGNTIYF.